This T cell receptor (beta chain) was observed in a study of response to subunit inactivated influenza vaccine. Each CDR3 protein gets one entry after TCRdb re-called the RT-PCR reads with MiXCR. The data show about 170,000 distinct CDR3 sequences, around 12% seen once. This CDR3 is built from 15 residues. The germline CDR1 and CDR2 sequences are LNHNV and YYDKDF (reference sequence). V was cut by 1 base and J by 5 bases, with 13 bases left in between. As for this clonotype: The antigen is not known.

Study-wide results and caveats: Authors suggested each seasonal influenza vaccination recruits few new T cells.

These data were also reused for a study on T cells expressing NK-cell markers. That publication notes: UMI-tagged 5'RACE template switching yielded the TCR beta cDNA. Sequencing of TCR beta repertoires drew on sorted CD3+CD56+NKG2C+, CD3+CD56+NKG2C- and CD3+CD56-NKG2C+ T cells.

The chain recombines TRBV15 with TRBJ2-3; D is perhaps TRBD2 (5 bases). The clonotype originates from a man aged 45-65 years who received an inactivated influenza vaccine. Specimen: CD8+ T cells sorted from PBMCs, collected about 12 days after vaccination. In DNA form, the CDR3 reads TGTGCCACCAGCAGAGCCCTAGCTACGCGAGATACGCAGTATTTT. This sequence encodes CATSRALATRDTQYF.